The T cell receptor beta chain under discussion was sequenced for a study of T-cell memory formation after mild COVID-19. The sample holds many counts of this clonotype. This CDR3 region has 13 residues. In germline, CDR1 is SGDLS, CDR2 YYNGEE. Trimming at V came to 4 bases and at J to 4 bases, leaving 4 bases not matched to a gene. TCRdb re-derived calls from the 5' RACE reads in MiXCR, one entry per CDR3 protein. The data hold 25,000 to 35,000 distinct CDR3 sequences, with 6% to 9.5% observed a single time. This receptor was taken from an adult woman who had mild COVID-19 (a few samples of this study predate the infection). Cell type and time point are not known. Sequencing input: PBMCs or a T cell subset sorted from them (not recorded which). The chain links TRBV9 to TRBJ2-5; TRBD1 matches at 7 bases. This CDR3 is CASSLTGLETQYF. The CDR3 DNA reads TGTGCCAGCAGCTTGACAGGGTTAGAGACCCAGTACTTC.